This is a list of T cell receptor beta chains from one sample in a study of blood T cell repertoires in COVID-19. TCRdb's table, derived via immunoSEQ multiplex PCR, lists solely in-frame clones and lacks some. The data show about 260,000 clones, around 88% seen once. Sequencing used peripheral blood. The source is a man aged 30-40 years with active or convalescent COVID-19. Each CDR3 is given with its conserved first and last residue. Each record gives: V gene, clone size, D gene, J gene, CDR3 protein, CDR3 DNA. A D gene is named only where the DNA matches it firmly. Not every row has a clone size; where given, it reads once, few, many or a size class.

TRBV20-1	-	-	TRBJ2-3	CSAPTTDTQYF	TGCAGTGCGCCGACTACAGATACGCAGTATTTT
TRBV11-3	-	TRBD2	TRBJ2-7	CASSPEAGAYEQYF	TGTGCCAGCAGCCCAGAAGCGGGGGCTTACGAGCAGTACTTC
TRBV7-6	-	-	TRBJ2-7	CASSLVGSINEQYF	TGTGCCAGCAGCTTAGTTGGCAGTATTAACGAGCAGTACTTC
TRBV29-1	-	-	TRBJ2-2	CSAGRTGELFF	TGCAGCGCCGGTCGGACCGGGGAGCTGTTTTTT
TRBV5-1	-	-	TRBJ2-3	CASSTRPGVSSTDTQYF	TGCGCCAGCAGCACACGTCCAGGGGTTTCGAGCACAGATACGCAGTATTTT
TRBV9	-	TRBD2	TRBJ2-7	CASSAGGDEQYF	TGTGCCAGCAGCGCCGGGGGGGACGAGCAGTACTTC
TRBV11-2	-	TRBD2	TRBJ2-5	CASSRGLAGTQETQYF	TGTGCCAGCAGCCGAGGACTAGCGGGGACCCAAGAGACCCAGTACTTC
TRBV27	-	-	TRBJ1-1	CASSLSIGDLGTEAFF	TGTGCCAGCAGTTTATCGATAGGGGACTTGGGCACTGAAGCTTTCTTT
TRBV3-1/TRBV3-2	-	TRBD2	TRBJ2-3	CASSQDQGWRAGGPEYF	TGTGCCAGCAGCCAAGATCAAGGGTGGCGAGCGGGGGGGCCCGAGTATTTT
TRBV5-6	-	TRBD2	TRBJ2-1	CASSKSGLAGAYNEQFF	TGTGCCAGCAGCAAGTCAGGACTAGCGGGGGCCTACAATGAGCAGTTCTTC
TRBV5-5	-	-	TRBJ1-1	CASSTGGNTEAFF	TGTGCCAGCAGCACCGGGGGGAACACTGAAGCTTTCTTT
TRBV4-1	-	TRBD1	TRBJ1-1	CASSQVMGQGRGTF	TGCGCCAGCAGCCAAGTCATGGGACAGGGAAGGGGGACCTTT
TRBV11-2	-	TRBD2	TRBJ2-1	CASSLGTSVYNEQFF	TGTGCCAGCAGCTTAGGGACTAGCGTTTACAATGAGCAGTTCTTC
TRBV7-9	once	-	TRBJ1-5	CASSHGQSNQPQHF	TGTGCCAGCAGCCACGGACAGAGCAATCAGCCCCAGCATTTT
TRBV9	-	TRBD2	TRBJ2-3	CASSAGTSGGTDTQYF	TGTGCCAGCAGCGCCGGGACTAGCGGGGGCACAGATACGCAGTATTTT
TRBV2	-	-	TRBJ2-3	CASRGNLASDTQYF	TGTGCCAGCAGGGGCAACCTAGCCTCAGATACGCAGTATTTT
TRBV6-1	-	-	TRBJ1-2	CASREGPTGIYGYTF	TGTGCCAGCAGAGAAGGACCAACAGGGATCTATGGCTACACCTTC
TRBV11-2	-	TRBD2	TRBJ2-5	CASSSSGGTQETQYF	TGTGCCAGCAGCTCTAGCGGGGGAACCCAAGAGACCCAGTACTTC
TRBV5-4	-	-	TRBJ2-2	CASTTDSNWNTGELFF	TGTGCCAGCACCACGGACAGCAACTGGAACACCGGGGAGCTGTTTTTT
TRBV11-2	-	TRBD1	TRBJ1-2	CASSLYGTGYGYTF	TGTGCCAGCAGCTTGTACGGGACAGGCTATGGCTACACCTTC
TRBV15	once	-	TRBJ1-2	CATSRDPGRRELRYGYTF	TGTGCCACCAGCAGAGATCCAGGCCGGAGGGAATTGCGATATGGCTACACCTTC
TRBV11-2	-	-	TRBJ2-7	CASSAKYSGHYEQYF	TGTGCCAGCAGCGCGAAGTACAGCGGTCACTACGAGCAGTACTTC
TRBV9	-	TRBD2	TRBJ2-2	CASSPRWGRDTGELFF	TGTGCCAGCAGCCCCAGGTGGGGGAGGGACACCGGGGAGCTGTTTTTT
TRBV12-3/TRBV12-4	-	TRBD1	TRBJ1-5	CASRDRDQPQHF	TGTGCCAGCAGGGACAGGGATCAGCCCCAGCATTTT
TRBV7-9	once	-	TRBJ1-1	CASSLSQGNTEAFF	TGTGCCAGCAGCTTAAGTCAGGGGAACACTGAAGCTTTCTTT
TRBV19	-	TRBD1	TRBJ1-1	CASSNPPGTVTEAFF	TGTGCCAGTAGCAACCCGCCGGGGACAGTCACTGAAGCTTTCTTT
TRBV4-1	-	TRBD1	TRBJ1-4	CASSPRTGGLEKLFF	TGCGCCAGCAGTCCTCGGACAGGGGGCCTTGAAAAACTGTTTTTT